A single sample is the source of the 7 T cell receptor beta chains below, sequenced in a study of blood T cells in healthy people across ages. Using a J-beta primer mix together with a sample-barcoded 5' primer, a second PCR was run for about 7 to 12 cycles. TCRdb passed the 5' RACE reads through MiXCR, listing each CDR3 protein once. The table has hundreds of thousands of distinct CDR3 sequences, approximately 48% seen once. The sequenced sample was blood. Source of these receptors: a man aged 55 to 70 in good health.

In DNA form, the CDR3 reads TGCAGTGCCCTTCATTGGGGGATCCAAGAGACCCAGTACTTC. This sequence encodes CSALHWGIQETQYF. The chain uses TRBV20-1 and TRBJ2-5; the D call may be TRBD1 or TRBD2 (5 bases each). Germline V CDR1 and CDR2: DFQATT, SNEGSKA (reference sequence). Trimming cost V 6 bases and J 1 base, with 15 bases left between them. The CDR3 is 14 amino acids.

The rearrangement uses TRBV5-1 and TRBJ2-1; possibly TRBD2 for D (5 bases). The end of the DNA fits TRBJ2-7 better, so the J call may be wrong. The CDR3 loop spans 15 amino acids. CDR1 and CDR2 from the germline V gene are SGHRS and YFSETQ. CDR3 bases: TGCGCCAGCAGCTGGGTTCCGGGGTCAGGTTACGAGCAGTACTTC. It encodes CASSWVPGSGYEQYF.

V usage is TRBV3-1 and J usage is TRBJ2-5; 7 bases are shared with TRBD2. The CDR3 spans 15 residues. The germline V gene encodes CDR1 LGHDT and CDR2 YNNKEL (reference sequence). The junction had 7 bases not matched to a gene; V was cut back by 1 base and J by 5 bases. In DNA form, the CDR3 reads TGTGCCAGCAGCCAAGCCGCCGGGGGGAAGGAGACCCAGTACTTC. It specifies CASSQAAGGKETQYF.

Only a few counts were recorded for this clonotype. The gene calls are TRBV20-1 and TRBJ2-7; possibly TRBD1 for D (6 bases). From germline, CDR1 is DFQATT and CDR2 SNEGSKA (reference sequence). Trimming removed 8 bases from V and 0 bases from J, with 14 bases in between. CDR3 size: 13 residues. In nucleotides, the CDR3 is TGCAGTTTAGACAAGACAGGCTCCTACGAGCAGTACTTC. Protein product: CSLDKTGSYEQYF.

This clonotype has a single count. The junction differs from germline at one of its ends, possibly a read error. This chain connects TRBV12-3 or TRBV12-4 to TRBJ1-2; D is uncertain. The CDR3 runs to 12 residues. In DNA, the CDR3 is TGTGCCCGCAGCCAGAATAACTATGGCTACACCTTC. Its translation is CARSQNNYGYTF.

This clonotype was detected a few times. The rearrangement links TRBV6-1 to TRBJ1-2; 8 nucleotides agree with TRBD1. With 5 bases clipped from V and 1 base from J, the junction kept 15 bases outside the gene matches. This CDR3 contains 18 residues. Germline V gives CDR1 MNHNS, CDR2 SASEGT. CDR3 coding DNA: TGTGCCAGCAGTAGGGGACCGTCCGGGACAGGCGATAACTATGGCTACACCTTC. It encodes CASSRGPSGTGDNYGYTF.

The rearrangement links TRBV7-9 to TRBJ1-2; D might be TRBD1 (6 bases). V was clipped by 0 bases and J by 6 bases, with 14 bases between them. The CDR3 has 15 residues. The germline gives CDR1 SEHNR, CDR2 FQNEAQ (reference sequence). The CDR3 nucleotides are TGTGCCAGCAGCTTAGCACAGGGCGGACGCGATGGCTACACCTTC. The encoded protein is CASSLAQGGRDGYTF.